A single sample gave rise to the 22 T cell receptor beta chains below, sequenced in a study of T cells expressing NK-cell markers. TCRdb re-analyzed the 5' RACE reads; it lists each CDR3 protein once, without DNA. The sample table sets out 350,000 to 400,000 distinct CDR3 sequences. The sequencing input was blood T cells: a sorted CD56 or NKG2C T cell subset, CD4+ or CD8+ T cells, or bulk PBMC T cells (not recorded which). Receptors originate from a woman aged 50 to 60 in good health.

This rearrangement joins TRBV5-1 to TRBJ2-5; checking the TCRdb D call of TRBD1 is not possible without DNA. The CDR3 spans 14 residues. Per germline, CDR1 SGHRS and CDR2 YFSETQ. The CDR3 loop reads CASRGQGDLQTQYF.

The J gene is TRBJ2-7, the V gene TRBV29-1; TCRdb proposes TRBD1, but this gene call is untestable without DNA. The CDR3 has 13 amino acids. Germline CDR1 SQVTM, CDR2 ANQGSEA. This chain's CDR3 is CSVLGGTYYEQYF.

This rearrangement joins TRBV5-1 to TRBJ2-2; checking the TCRdb D call of TRBD2 is not possible without DNA. The CDR3 runs 16 residues. CDR1 SGHRS and CDR2 YFSETQ come from the germline V gene. This CDR3 reads CASSLSSGRRTGELFF.

The chain employs TRBV21-1 and TRBJ1-5; TCRdb calls TRBD1, which cannot be checked without DNA. TRBV21-1 is recorded as a pseudogene. There are 20 residues in the CDR3. This chain's CDR3 is CASSQVLGTGWAGCNQPQHF.

The genes are TRBV20-1 and TRBJ2-1; the D call from TCRdb, TRBD2, cannot be confirmed without DNA. The germline V gene has CDR1 DFQATT and CDR2 SNEGSKA (reference sequence). This CDR3 contains 17 residues. The CDR3 here is CSARSDWRLADYNEQFF.

The chain links TRBV15 to TRBJ2-7; TCRdb names TRBD1, which stays unverified in the absence of DNA. Germline V gene lookup returns CDR1 LNHNV and CDR2 YYDKDF (reference sequence). The CDR3 consists of 14 residues. The CDR3 sequence: CATSSRGGVYEQYF.

The chain combines TRBV29-1 with TRBJ2-1; TCRdb proposes TRBD2, but this gene call is untestable without DNA. This CDR3 is 11 amino acids long. CDR1 is SQVTM, CDR2 ANQGSEA, per germline. This CDR3 reads CSVAGLNEQFF.

V is TRBV11-2 and J is TRBJ2-3. The CDR3 is 14 amino acids. Germline CDR1 reads SGHAT; CDR2 reads FQNNGV. CDR3 amino acids: CASSLDVAWDTQYF.

This chain uses TRBV6-5 with TRBJ1-1. CDR3 size: 13 residues. The germline gives CDR1 MNHEY, CDR2 SVGAGI. This CDR3 is CASSSDSNTEAFF.

The V and J genes are TRBV7-2 and TRBJ2-1; TCRdb indicates TRBD2, and absent DNA this call remains unverified. The germline V gene encodes CDR1 SGHTA and CDR2 FQGNSA. CDR3 length: 14 amino acids. The CDR3 sequence: CASSPEAAYNEQFF. Filled out from reference TRBV7-2 and TRBJ2-1, the complete variable domain reads GAGVSQSPSNKVTEKGKDVELRCDPISGHTALYWYRQSLGQGLEFLIYFQGNSAPDKSGLPSDRFSAERTGGSVSTLTIQRTQQEDSAVYLCASSPEAAYNEQFFGPGTRLTVL.

The genes are TRBV4-1 and TRBJ2-3; TCRdb outputs TRBD2, but without DNA this stays unchecked. There are 18 residues in the CDR3. CDR1 and CDR2 from the germline V gene are MGHRA and YSYEKL. CDR3 region: CASSQDPERAPRSDTQYF.

V and J are TRBV5-1 and TRBJ1-1; as DNA is missing, the TRBD1 call by TCRdb cannot be tested. Per the germline V gene, CDR1 is SGHRS and CDR2 is YFSETQ. The CDR3 runs to 14 residues. The CDR3 loop is CASRLGSQGAEAFF.

The rearrangement joins TRBV5-6 to TRBJ1-1; the D call from TCRdb, TRBD1, cannot be confirmed without DNA. Germline CDR1 and CDR2: SGHDT and YYEEEE. This CDR3 region has 13 residues. This CDR3 is CASTYDRAYEAFF.

The V and J genes are TRBV6-6 and TRBJ1-2. The CDR3 has 11 residues. From germline, CDR1 is MNHNY and CDR2 SVGAGI (reference sequence). The CDR3: CASSSDSGYTF.

The rearrangement links TRBV20-1 to TRBJ1-4; without DNA, the TCRdb call of TRBD1 cannot be checked. The length of the CDR3 is 14 residues. Germline V gene data show CDR1 as DFQATT and CDR2 as SNEGSKA (reference sequence). The CDR3 is CSASQQGAREKLFF.

The chain employs TRBV5-1 and TRBJ1-1; the D call of TRBD1 rests on TCRdb alone, since no DNA is present to check it. CDR3 length equals 13 residues. Germline CDR1 reads SGHRS; CDR2 reads YFSETQ. CDR3 sequence: CASSFAQGAEAFF.

V and J are TRBV19 and TRBJ2-7; the D call of TRBD1 rests on TCRdb alone, since no DNA is present to check it. There are 14 residues in the CDR3. CDR1 and CDR2 (germline): LNHDA, SQIVND (reference sequence). This CDR3 is CASTPVPGTRKQYF.

The genes are TRBV20-1 and TRBJ2-1. Germline V gives CDR1 DFQATT, CDR2 SNEGSKA (reference sequence). The CDR3 spans 15 residues. The CDR3 loop is CSAREERISYNEQFF.

The chain is built from TRBV7-9 and TRBJ2-1. This CDR3 comprises 15 residues. The germline gives CDR1 SEHNR, CDR2 FQNEAQ (reference sequence). The CDR3 protein is CASSPRIISYNEQFF.

The V and J genes are TRBV25-1 and TRBJ2-2; absent DNA, TCRdb's TRBD2 call cannot be checked. The CDR3 loop spans 16 amino acids. Germline CDR1 is MGHDK and CDR2 is SYGVNS. The CDR3 spells CASSEVGRGPSGELFF.

The gene calls are TRBV29-1 and TRBJ2-7; TCRdb's assignment of TRBD1 cannot be checked, as there is no DNA. Germline CDR1 SQVTM, CDR2 ANQGSEA. This CDR3 is 14 amino acids long. CDR3 residues: CSVGRGGSTSEQYF.

The rearrangement uses TRBV6-6 and TRBJ2-1; checking the TCRdb D call of TRBD2 is not possible without DNA. Per germline, CDR1 MNHNY and CDR2 SVGAGI (reference sequence). The CDR3 loop spans 15 amino acids. The CDR3 sequence: CASSPLPAPVDEQFF.